The 30 T cell receptor beta chains presented below share a single source sample, sequenced in a study of glioma-infiltrating T cells. TCR alpha and beta CDR3 regions were amplified from RNA using iRepertoire nested multiplex PCR. MiXCR, run by TCRdb on the multiplex PCR reads, gives a single entry per CDR3 protein. Here the sample spans over 130,000 distinct CDR3 sequences, approximately 39% being singletons. The sample was glioma tissue, nonneoplastic brain tissue, or PBMCs (not recorded which). These receptors were obtained from a human donor with low-grade glioma or glioblastoma, undergoing nonglioma brain surgery, or in good health (not recorded which).

This clonotype was picked up a small number of times. This sequence joins TRBV7-9 and TRBJ1-5, with 9 bases aligning to TRBD1. Germline values: CDR1 SEHNR, CDR2 FQNEAQ (reference sequence). The ends lost 5 bases at V and 0 bases at J; junction bases unmatched: 8. This CDR3 is 17 amino acids long. This CDR3 reads CASSQGQGPPSNQPQHF. DNA of the CDR3: TGTGCCAGCAGCCAGGGACAGGGTCCTCCTAGCAATCAGCCCCAGCATTTT.

The chain employs TRBV5-1 and TRBJ2-1; 7 positions match TRBD2. The germline V gene encodes CDR1 SGHRS and CDR2 YFSETQ. This CDR3 region has 15 residues. The junction had 4 bases not matched to a gene; V was cut back by 4 bases and J by 0 bases. CDR3 amino acids: CASSPIAGSYNEQFF. The CDR3 DNA sequence: TGCGCCAGCAGCCCCATAGCGGGCTCCTACAATGAGCAGTTCTTC.

V is TRBV6-1 and J is TRBJ2-6; 8 nucleotides match TRBD2. The length of the CDR3 is 18 residues. Germline loops: CDR1 MNHNS, CDR2 SASEGT. Unmatched junction bases numbered 13, after V lost 5 bases and J lost 4 bases. This CDR3 reads CASSYAGGRGGGANVLTF. The CDR3, as DNA: TGTGCCAGCAGTTACGCGGGGGGTCGCGGAGGGGGGGCCAACGTCCTGACTTTC.

J is TRBJ1-1 and V is TRBV6-2 or TRBV6-3, with TRBD1 as a possible D gene (5 bases). The germline gives CDR1 MNHEY, CDR2 SVGEGT. CDR3 size: 15 residues. V lost 6 bases and J lost 1, with 15 bases in between. The CDR3 DNA reads TGTGCCAGCAGCCCCGGGGGGACCTCGAACACTGAAGCTTTCTTT. Protein: CASSPGGTSNTEAFF.

This chain connects TRBV7-2 to TRBJ1-2, with TRBD1 matching 7 bases. The germline V gene has CDR1 SGHTA and CDR2 FQGNSA. With V trimmed by 0 bases and J by 6 bases, 4 bases remained unmatched. The CDR3 length is 14 residues. CDR3 sequence (DNA): TGTGCCAGCAGCTTAGCCAGGGGGGGAGATGGCTACACCTTC. Residues: CASSLARGGDGYTF.

This sequence joins TRBV7-2 and TRBJ2-2; 7 nucleotides match TRBD2. With 5 bases clipped from V and 3 bases from J, the junction kept 6 bases outside the gene matches. Germline loops: CDR1 SGHTA, CDR2 FQGNSA. The CDR3 consists of 15 residues. The CDR3, as DNA: TGTGCCAGCAGCCTGGTGGGGAGGGACACCGGGGAGCTGTTTTTT. This gives the protein CASSLVGRDTGELFF.

DNA of the CDR3: TGTGCCAGCAGCTTAGATGCGGGAAACGAGCAGTACTTC. It encodes CASSLDAGNEQYF. This chain links TRBV28 with TRBJ2-7; the D gene is possibly TRBD2 (6 bases). The V end was cut by 6 bases, the J end by 5 bases, with 14 bases between. Per germline, CDR1 MDHEN and CDR2 SYDVKM. This CDR3 has 13 amino acids.

The chain recombines TRBV27 with TRBJ2-5, with TRBD1 matching over 8 bases. The germline CDR1 and CDR2 sequences are MNHEY and SMNVEV (reference sequence). Germline trimming cut 8 bases from V and 5 bases from J; bases unmatched to any gene: 7. The CDR3 totals 13 residues. CDR3 in amino acids: CASGRTGTETQYF. The DNA for the CDR3 is TGTGCCAGCGGACGGACAGGGACTGAGACCCAGTACTTC.

The CDR3 DNA sequence: TGTGCCAGCAGGTCCAGAACTGAAGCTTTCTTT. Amino acid sequence: CASRSRTEAFF. This chain links TRBV2 with TRBJ1-1; D uncertain. This CDR3 has 11 amino acids. From germline, CDR1 is SNHLY and CDR2 FYNNEI. V was shortened by 6 bases and J by 5 bases, with 7 bases between the two germline ends.

This clonotype was counted only a few times. The chain couples TRBV27 to TRBJ2-7; the D is unclear. CDR3 size: 14 residues. The ends were cut back, 3 bases at V and 5 bases at J, with 14 bases in the middle. The germline V gene encodes CDR1 MNHEY and CDR2 SMNVEV (reference sequence). DNA for the CDR3: TGTGCCAGCAGTTTCCTACCGGTGGGAAACGAGCAGTACTTC. Amino acids: CASSFLPVGNEQYF.

With respect to this clonotype: One end of the junction fails to match germline, which may point to a read error. The chain uses TRBV25-1 and TRBJ2-7; tentatively, D is TRBD1 or TRBD2 (5 bases each). The germline V gene has CDR1 MGHDK and CDR2 SYGVNS. This CDR3 spans 12 amino acids. CDR3 in amino acids: CASSPGLDEQCF. CDR3 in DNA: TGTGCCAGCAGTCCGGGGCTGGACGAGCAGTGCTTC.

This clonotype occurred many times. The genes are TRBV6-1 and TRBJ2-5, with 8 bases matching TRBD1. CDR1 MNHNS and CDR2 SASEGT come from the germline V gene. The length of the CDR3 is 12 residues. With V trimmed by 8 bases and J by 9 bases, 8 bases remained unmatched. This chain's CDR3 is CASDRGERAQYF. In nucleotides, the CDR3 is TGTGCCAGCGACAGGGGTGAGAGAGCCCAGTACTTC.

The chain combines TRBV20-1 with TRBJ1-5, with no clear D. V was trimmed by 2 bases and J by 6 bases, leaving 14 bases between them. Germline V gene sequence: CDR1 DFQATT, CDR2 SNEGSKA (reference sequence). CDR3 length: 14 amino acids. The CDR3 protein is CSARSVRSTQPQHF. The CDR3 DNA sequence: TGCAGTGCTAGATCCGTCCGATCGACTCAGCCCCAGCATTTT.

This sequence joins TRBV6-1 and TRBJ2-7, with TRBD2 matching 8 bases. With 7 bases clipped from V and 3 bases from J, the junction kept 2 bases outside the gene matches. This CDR3 is built from 12 residues. From germline, CDR1 is MNHNS and CDR2 SASEGT. In DNA form, the CDR3 reads TGTGCCAGCAAACTAGCGGACTACGAGCAGTACTTC. Encoded protein: CASKLADYEQYF.

The J gene is TRBJ2-7, the V gene TRBV27, with a tentative D call TRBD1 (6 bases). The CDR3 runs 13 residues. V lost 1 base and J 6 bases, leaving 10 bases between the germline ends. Germline loops: CDR1 MNHEY, CDR2 SMNVEV (reference sequence). The DNA for the CDR3 is TGTGCCAGCAGTTTATTCCCAGGGGCCGAGCAGTACTTC. This gives the protein CASSLFPGAEQYF.

The gene calls are TRBV4-1 and TRBJ2-1; 9 bases line up with TRBD2. The CDR3 has 17 amino acids. CDR1 is MGHRA and CDR2 is YSYEKL in the germline V gene. V lost 1 base to trimming and J lost 1 base; unmatched junction nucleotides: 5. CDR3 nucleotide sequence: TGCGCCAGCAGCCAAGTGACTAGCGGAATATCCTACAATGAGCAGTTCTTC. Protein product: CASSQVTSGISYNEQFF.

The chain couples TRBV6-1 to TRBJ1-1, with D tentatively TRBD1 (5 bases). V gave up 6 bases and J gave up 1 base, with 9 bases separating them. Germline CDR1 is MNHNS and CDR2 is SASEGT. The CDR3 sequence is 13 residues long. CDR3 protein: CASRTGGNTEAFF. Here the CDR3 DNA reads TGTGCCAGCAGAACGGGGGGGAACACTGAAGCTTTCTTT.

V is TRBV4-1 and J is TRBJ2-7; no firm D call. CDR3 length: 14 amino acids. V lost 1 base and J 2 bases, leaving 9 bases between the germline ends. CDR1 is MGHRA, CDR2 YSYEKL, per germline. Here the CDR3 DNA reads TGCGCCAGCAGCCAAGTCGGGCCCACCTACGAGCAGTACTTC. It encodes CASSQVGPTYEQYF.

This clonotype was seen a handful of times. CDR3 loop: CASRRHARNSPLHF. For the CDR3, the DNA is TGTGCCAGCAGGCGACACGCCCGCAATTCACCCCTCCACTTT. The V and J genes are TRBV6-1 and TRBJ1-6; D is ambiguous. The CDR3 length is 14 residues. Trimming stripped 6 bases from V and 7 bases from J, with 13 bases between. The germline CDR1 and CDR2 sequences are MNHNS and SASEGT.

There are many counts of this clonotype. The chain combines TRBV6-6 with TRBJ2-2; D not resolved. CDR3 length equals 13 residues. Germline CDR1 is MNHNY and CDR2 is SVGAGI (reference sequence). V lost 2 bases to trimming and J lost 6 bases, with 7 bases between them. The CDR3 coding sequence is TGTGCCAGCAGTTACGTGGGATCCGGGGAGCTGTTTTTT. Its translation is CASSYVGSGELFF.

This clonotype has a count of ten or more. V gene TRBV6-2 or TRBV6-3 combines with J gene TRBJ1-1, with D possibly being TRBD1 (5 bases). Germline lookup yields CDR1 MNHEY and CDR2 SVGEGT. This CDR3 spans 13 amino acids. V was cut by 2 bases and J by 3 bases, with 7 bases left in between. The CDR3 sequence: CASSYQGDTEAFF. The CDR3, as DNA: TGTGCCAGCAGTTACCAAGGGGACACTGAAGCTTTCTTT.

The CDR3 is CASSQDRFHIYF. CDR3 nucleotide sequence: TGCGCCAGCAGCCAAGATAGATTTCACATATATTTT. The chain is built from TRBV4-3 and TRBJ1-3; D is unclear. The CDR3 loop spans 12 amino acids. Trimming shortened V by 0 bases and J by 12 bases, and 9 bases separated the two germline ends. Germline loops: CDR1 LGHNA, CDR2 YSLEER.

The chain couples TRBV28 to TRBJ2-1; D uncertain. V lost 5 bases to trimming and J lost 7 bases, with 12 bases between them. The germline CDR1 and CDR2 sequences are MDHEN and SYDVKM. CDR3 size: 13 residues. CDR3 sequence: CASSGSIENEQFF. The CDR3 DNA is TGTGCCAGCAGTGGCTCTATTGAGAATGAGCAGTTCTTC. The full variable domain, with the rest looked up from reference TRBV28 and TRBJ2-1, is DVKVTQSSRYLVKRTGEKVFLECVQDMDHENMFWYRQDPGLGLRLIYFSYDVKMKEKGDIPEGYSVSREKKERFSLILESASTNQTSMYLCASSGSIENEQFFGPGTRLTVL.

This clonotype was counted only a few times. This sequence joins TRBV20-1 and TRBJ1-2, with 8 bases aligning to TRBD1. Per germline, CDR1 DFQATT and CDR2 SNEGSKA (reference sequence). The J segment lost 6 bases and the V segment lost 5 bases, leaving 11 bases of the junction unmatched. The CDR3 totals 14 residues. CDR3 residues: CSAVGTGQVDGYTF. CDR3 bases: TGCAGTGCTGTCGGAACGGGACAGGTTGATGGCTACACCTTC.

About this clonotype: The junction differs from germline at one of its ends, possibly a read error. The V gene is TRBV10-3, the J gene TRBJ2-3; D unclear. Germline values: CDR1 ENHRY, CDR2 SYGVKD. The CDR3 sequence is 13 residues long. The CDR3 protein is CASSESNTDTQYF. The CDR3 coding sequence is TGCGCCAGCAGTGAGTCGAATACAGATACGCAGTATTTT.

This rearrangement joins TRBV20-1 to TRBJ1-2; D not certain. The CDR3 has 13 amino acids. Trimming removed 2 bases from V and 3 bases from J, with 10 bases in between. Germline CDR1 DFQATT, CDR2 SNEGSKA (reference sequence). Written as DNA, the CDR3 is TGCAGTGCTAGATTAACAGACTACTATGGCTACACCTTC. It translates to CSARLTDYYGYTF.

This chain links TRBV20-1 with TRBJ2-3; D gene ambiguous. The V end lost 0 bases, the J end lost 6 bases, and 10 bases lay between the germline ends. Germline V CDR1 and CDR2: DFQATT, SNEGSKA (reference sequence). The CDR3 runs to 13 residues. CDR3 nucleotides: TGCAGTGCTAGAGATCTAAGAGCGGATACGCAGTATTTT. Amino acid sequence: CSARDLRADTQYF.

The V and J genes are TRBV20-1 and TRBJ1-4; no firm D call. This CDR3 spans 12 amino acids. CDR1 is DFQATT and CDR2 is SNEGSKA in the germline V gene (reference sequence). The V end lost 0 bases, the J end lost 8 bases, and 7 bases lay between the germline ends. The CDR3 DNA follows: TGCAGTGCTAGAGATCTAGGGGAAAAACTGTTTTTT. Translated, it gives CSARDLGEKLFF.

Remarks on this clonotype: One junction end does not reproduce the germline sequence, and a read error may be involved. The chain uses TRBV7-2 and TRBJ2-3; D may be TRBD2 (5 bases). The CDR3 is 14 amino acids. Per germline, CDR1 SGHTA and CDR2 FQGNSA. CDR3 protein: CARRIAYGADTQYF. CDR3 bases: TGTGCCCGCAGGATAGCGTACGGAGCAGATACGCAGTATTTT.

This sequence joins TRBV2 and TRBJ2-3; D unresolved. Trimming took off 2 bases at V and 4 bases at J, with 10 bases between the two ends. Germline V gives CDR1 SNHLY, CDR2 FYNNEI. This CDR3 has 14 amino acids. The CDR3 loop is CASSEYDTPDTQYF. The DNA for the CDR3 is TGTGCCAGCAGTGAATACGACACCCCAGATACGCAGTATTTT.